Below are 25 T cell receptor beta chains sequenced from a single sample in a study of read filtering for tumor transcriptome and immune sequencing. The library was built from about 400 ng RNA with molecular barcoded adaptors for alpha/delta and beta/gamma chains. TCRdb fed the reads into MiXCR, producing one record per CDR3 protein. The sample records nearly 60,000 distinct CDR3 sequences, about 12% being singletons. Sequenced input: a population of CD138-negative cells sorted from bone marrow. Receptors were obtained from a donor at least 40 years old with multiple myeloma.

This clonotype occurred many times. The CDR3 DNA follows: TGTGCCATCAGTGAGAAAAGGGGGGGCGCTAGCAATCAGCCCCAGCATTTT. As protein: CAISEKRGGASNQPQHF. The rearrangement links TRBV10-3 to TRBJ1-5, with D possibly TRBD1 on 6 matching bases. Germline lookup yields CDR1 ENHRY and CDR2 SYGVKD. V lost 2 bases and J 0 bases, leaving 14 bases between the germline ends. The CDR3 spans 17 residues.

This clonotype was picked up many times. V gene TRBV11-1 combines with J gene TRBJ2-2; 8 bases are a match to TRBD2. Germline V CDR1 and CDR2: SGHAT, FQDESV (reference sequence). V shed 5 bases, J shed 4 bases, and the junction held 3 bases outside the gene matches. CDR3 length: 14 amino acids. The CDR3 nucleotides are TGTGCCAGCAGCCGGGGGGGCATCACCGGGGAGCTGTTTTTT. Translating it yields CASSRGGITGELFF.

This clonotype was detected many times. V is TRBV7-9 and J is TRBJ1-5; D remains ambiguous. The CDR3 sequence is 12 residues long. Trimming stripped 3 bases from V and 6 bases from J, with 6 bases between. Germline CDR1 reads SEHNR; CDR2 reads FQNEAQ (reference sequence). CDR3 sequence: CASSFSSQPQHF. The CDR3 nucleotides are TGTGCCAGCAGCTTTTCAAGTCAGCCCCAGCATTTT. The full variable domain, with the rest looked up from reference TRBV7-9 and TRBJ1-5, is DTGVSQNPRHKITKRGQNVTFRCDPISEHNRLYWYRQTLGQGPEFLTYFQNEAQLEKSRLLSDRFSAERPKGSFSTLEIQRTEQGDSAMYLCASSFSSQPQHFGDGTRLSIL.

A remark on this clonotype: A much larger clonotype is one base distant, so this may be a read error. This sequence joins TRBV7-9 and TRBJ1-1, with D uncertain. The CDR3 covers 14 residues. V lost 7 bases and J 4 bases, leaving 16 bases between the germline ends. CDR1 is SEHNR, CDR2 FQNEAQ, per germline (reference sequence). The CDR3 reads CASNAPRDGTEAFF. The CDR3 DNA reads TGTGCCAGCAACGCCCCCCGGGATGGCACTGAAGCTTTCTTT. Drawing the rest from reference TRBV7-9 and TRBJ1-1, the complete variable domain is DTGVSQNPRHKITKRGQNVTFRCDPISEHNRLYWYRQTLGQGPEFLTYFQNEAQLEKSRLLSDRFSAERPKGSFSTLEIQRTEQGDSAMYLCASNAPRDGTEAFFGQGTRLTVV.

By sample fraction, this clonotype is medium-sized (0.01 to 0.1%). For the CDR3, the DNA is TGTGCCAGCAGCTTAGTTTCAGGGTTCGGCAATGAGCAGTTCTTC. Encoded protein: CASSLVSGFGNEQFF. The V gene is TRBV11-2, the J gene TRBJ2-1; the D gene is possibly TRBD1 (5 bases). The CDR3 extends over 15 amino acids. V lost 1 base, J lost 6 bases, and 13 bases lay in between. Germline CDR1 and CDR2: SGHAT and FQNNGV. Based on the CDR3 plus reference TRBV11-2 and TRBJ2-1, the full variable domain is EAGVAQSPRYKIIEKRQSVAFWCNPISGHATLYWYQQILGQGPKLLIQFQNNGVVDDSQLPKDRFSAERLKGVDSTLKIQPAKLEDSAVYLCASSLVSGFGNEQFFGPGTRLTVL.

This clonotype has at least ten counts. The chain employs TRBV4-1 and TRBJ2-3; 7 positions match TRBD2. The CDR3 is 17 residues long. The germline gives CDR1 MGHRA, CDR2 YSYEKL. The V segment lost 0 bases and the J segment 2 bases; nucleotides outside the gene matches: 8. CDR3 region: CASSQDRWRGSTDTQYF. For the CDR3, the DNA is TGCGCCAGCAGCCAAGATCGGTGGCGGGGGTCCACAGATACGCAGTATTTT.

The table lists this clonotype with many counts. The chain joins TRBV12-3 or TRBV12-4 to TRBJ2-5; D might be TRBD1 or TRBD2, each matching 5 bases. The V end lost 3 bases, the J end lost 7 bases, and 15 bases lay between the germline ends. This CDR3 spans 14 amino acids. CDR3 in amino acids: CASSFVGEPRTQYF. The CDR3 bases are TGTGCCAGCAGTTTTGTGGGGGAACCACGGACCCAGTACTTC.

Concerning this clonotype: An end of the junction differs from the germline gene, which may be a read error. This chain uses TRBV5-1 with TRBJ2-3, with 12 bases aligning to TRBD2. This CDR3 comprises 17 residues. Germline CDR1 SGHRS, CDR2 YFSETQ. CDR3 sequence (DNA): TGCGCCAGCAGCTTGGTGGCTAGCGGGGGGGGCACAGATATGCAGTGTTTT. Its protein product is CASSLVASGGGTDMQCF.

This clonotype was seen many times. This rearrangement joins TRBV6-5 to TRBJ2-3; D is possibly TRBD2 (7 bases). CDR1 and CDR2 (germline): MNHEY, SVGAGI. The CDR3 totals 17 residues. V lost 5 bases, J lost 0 bases, and 18 bases lay in between. CDR3 sequence (DNA): TGTGCCAGCAGTCCCCCAGGCGGGGGCCTAAGCACAGATACGCAGTATTTT. It translates to CASSPPGGGLSTDTQYF.

This clonotype was counted ten times or more. The rearrangement uses TRBV6-6 and TRBJ1-1, with D unclear. The CDR3 length is 13 residues. Germline V CDR1 and CDR2: MNHNY, SVGAGI (reference sequence). V lost 6 bases, J lost 1 base, and 9 bases lay in between. The CDR3 here is CASRRRENTEAFF. CDR3 bases: TGTGCCAGCAGGCGTCGAGAGAACACTGAAGCTTTCTTT.

This clonotype showed up just a few times. This sequence may be a read error, since a much larger clone differs from it by one base. This rearrangement joins TRBV21-1 to TRBJ2-3; the D call TRBD1 from the table was never checked on the DNA. TRBV21-1 is recorded as a pseudogene. CDR3 length equals 17 residues. The CDR3 reads CASSPPQGASRTDTQYF. The CDR3 coding sequence is TGTGCCAGCAGCCCCCCACAGGGTGCGAGCCGCACAGATACGCAGTATTTT.

The gene calls are TRBV2 and TRBJ2-7, with 8 bases lining up with TRBD2. CDR3 length: 15 amino acids. Germline V gene lookup returns CDR1 SNHLY and CDR2 FYNNEI. V lost 6 bases to trimming and J lost 1 base; unmatched junction nucleotides: 8. Here the CDR3 DNA reads TGTGCCAGCAGCTTAGACCGCGGGGGGTCCTACGAGCAGTACTTC. Its protein is CASSLDRGGSYEQYF.

This clonotype occurred many times. This chain connects TRBV5-4 to TRBJ2-3, with 9 bases matching TRBD1. Germline lookup yields CDR1 SGHNT and CDR2 YYREEE (reference sequence). This CDR3 region has 17 residues. J was trimmed by 6 bases and V by 3 bases; bases with no gene match: 14. CDR3 coding DNA: TGTGCCAGCAGCTGGACGGCCGGGACAGGGTTAGCCGATACGCAGTATTTT. Translated, it gives CASSWTAGTGLADTQYF.

This clonotype was picked up many times. The chain is built from TRBV3-1 and TRBJ2-2; D uncertain. Trimming took off 8 bases at V and 3 bases at J, with 10 bases between the two ends. The CDR3 has 13 amino acids. Germline CDR1 and CDR2: LGHDT and YNNKEL (reference sequence). The CDR3: CASGHFYTGELFF. The CDR3 bases are TGTGCCAGCGGGCATTTTTACACCGGGGAGCTGTTTTTT.

The table lists this clonotype with many counts. This CDR3 is CSVELYNEQFF. Here the CDR3 DNA reads TGCAGCGTTGAGCTGTACAATGAGCAGTTCTTC. The V gene is TRBV29-1, the J gene TRBJ2-1, with unresolved D. Germline CDR1 SQVTM, CDR2 ANQGSEA. Trimming cost V 3 bases and J 4 bases, with 4 bases left between them. The CDR3 contains 11 residues.

This clonotype has just a few counts. A much larger clone is a single base away; this may be a read error. This chain links TRBV10-3 with TRBJ2-2; no clear D gene. Germline V gene lookup returns CDR1 ENHRY and CDR2 SYGVKD. This CDR3 comprises 15 residues. CDR3 in amino acids: CAISAATLNIGELFF. DNA of the CDR3: TGTGCCATCAGTGCAGCGACGCTGAACATCGGGGAGCTGTTTTTT.

The CDR3 is CASSRQDGLNTEAFF. The CDR3, as DNA: TGCGCCAGCAGCCGCCAAGATGGTCTGAACACTGAAGCTTTCTTT. The genes are TRBV4-1 and TRBJ1-1, with D hard to call. V was shortened by 4 bases and J by 0 bases, with 12 bases between the two germline ends. The CDR3 is 15 amino acids. CDR1 and CDR2 from the germline V gene are MGHRA and YSYEKL.

This clonotype has ten or more counts. This chain joins TRBV27 and TRBJ1-1; D is uncertain. There are 16 residues in the CDR3. The V end was cut by 5 bases, the J end by 3 bases, with 19 bases between. In germline, CDR1 is MNHEY, CDR2 SMNVEV (reference sequence). CDR3 nucleotide sequence: TGTGCCAGCAGTCCACAAGCTTTTTATAGGTACACTGAAGCTTTCTTT. As protein: CASSPQAFYRYTEAFF.

This clonotype was seen ten or more times. The chain couples TRBV11-2 to TRBJ2-2; D ambiguous. This CDR3 spans 14 amino acids. CDR1 is SGHAT and CDR2 is FQNNGV in the germline V gene. V was shortened by 2 bases and J by 3 bases, with 7 bases between the two germline ends. CDR3 sequence: CASSLRRDTGELFF. CDR3 DNA: TGTGCCAGCAGCTTACGAAGGGACACCGGGGAGCTGTTTTTT.

This clonotype was counted at least ten times. The chain uses TRBV12-5 and TRBJ1-1; D is perhaps TRBD1 (6 bases). From germline, CDR1 is LGHNT and CDR2 FRNRAP. The CDR3 extends over 12 amino acids. The V gene lost 8 bases and the J gene lost 3 bases, with 10 bases spanning the gap. This CDR3 reads CASSPGDTEAFF. The CDR3 bases are TGTGCTAGTTCTCCAGGGGACACTGAAGCTTTCTTT.

About this clonotype itself: A read error may be the cause here, since a much bigger clone is one base away. The DNA of the CDR3 is TGCGCCAGCAGCTTAGGACCCAGGGGTGAAAAACGGTTTTTT. It translates to CASSLGPRGEKRFF. J is TRBJ1-4 and V is TRBV5-1; D possibly corresponds to TRBD1 (6 bases). This CDR3 region has 14 residues. The germline gives CDR1 SGHRS, CDR2 YFSETQ.

This clonotype was observed many times. This chain connects TRBV7-2 to TRBJ2-5; D gene uncertain. Germline V lookup: CDR1 SGHTA, CDR2 FQGNSA. With 2 bases removed from V and 5 bases from J, the gap between germline ends came to 6 bases. The CDR3 spans 12 residues. CDR3: CASSLSSETQYF. As DNA, the CDR3 is TGTGCCAGCAGCTTATCTTCCGAGACCCAGTACTTC. The full variable domain, in which reference TRBV7-2 and TRBJ2-5 provide the parts outside the CDR3, is GAGVSQSPSNKVTEKGKDVELRCDPISGHTALYWYRQSLGQGLEFLIYFQGNSAPDKSGLPSDRFSAERTGGSVSTLTIQRTQQEDSAVYLCASSLSSETQYFGPGTRLLVL.

There are many counts of this clonotype. The chain recombines TRBV20-1 with TRBJ2-7; 11 bases align to TRBD2. Germline loops: CDR1 DFQATT, CDR2 SNEGSKA (reference sequence). J was trimmed by 0 bases and V by 6 bases; bases with no gene match: 7. The CDR3 totals 15 residues. CDR3 loop: CSAKPSGGPSYEQYF. CDR3 in DNA: TGCAGTGCCAAACCTAGCGGGGGGCCCTCCTACGAGCAGTACTTC.

At least ten counts were recorded for this clonotype. The chain carries TRBV7-3 and TRBJ2-2; TRBD1 matches at 7 bases. There are 18 residues in the CDR3. V gave up 1 base and J gave up 6 bases; unmatched junction bases: 14. Looked up from germline, CDR1 is SGHTA and CDR2 is FQGTGA. The DNA for the CDR3 is TGTGCCAGCAGCTTAATCCCCCCGACAGGGCGAGGAGCCGGGGAGCTGTTTTTT. Its protein is CASSLIPPTGRGAGELFF.

As concerns this clonotype: A much larger clone differs from this one at a single base, so this may be a read error. The chain uses TRBV9 and TRBJ1-1; weak D call: TRBD1 (6 bases). Germline CDR1 SGDLS, CDR2 YYNGEE. V was clipped by 3 bases and J by 3 bases, with 21 bases between them. The CDR3 is 17 amino acids. The CDR3 region is CASSANRDGTLDTEAFF. The CDR3 nucleotides are TGTGCCAGCAGCGCCAACAGGGATGGGACGCTGGACACTGAAGCTTTCTTT.